This T cell receptor (beta chain) was documented in a study of blood T cell repertoires in COVID-19. Overall study: Both acute and convalescent COVID-19 samples were obtained from the United States, Italy and Spain.

The protocol was immunoSEQ multiplex PCR, while the TCRdb copy is restricted to in-frame clones and leaves out a portion. The sample holds about 240,000 clones; about 70% are singletons and the top ten take about 3.1%. Germline V CDR1 and CDR2: KGHSH, LQKENI. The CDR3 runs 15 residues. V shed 2 bases and J shed 5 bases, with 15 bases lying between them. The source is a woman of 80 years or more with acute or convalescent COVID-19. The sequencing input was peripheral blood. The chain couples TRBV18 to TRBJ2-5, with a tentative D call TRBD1 (8 bases). This CDR3 reads CASSPGQGLMETQYF. Written as DNA, the CDR3 is TGTGCCAGCTCACCAGGACAGGGACTAATGGAGACCCAGTACTTC.